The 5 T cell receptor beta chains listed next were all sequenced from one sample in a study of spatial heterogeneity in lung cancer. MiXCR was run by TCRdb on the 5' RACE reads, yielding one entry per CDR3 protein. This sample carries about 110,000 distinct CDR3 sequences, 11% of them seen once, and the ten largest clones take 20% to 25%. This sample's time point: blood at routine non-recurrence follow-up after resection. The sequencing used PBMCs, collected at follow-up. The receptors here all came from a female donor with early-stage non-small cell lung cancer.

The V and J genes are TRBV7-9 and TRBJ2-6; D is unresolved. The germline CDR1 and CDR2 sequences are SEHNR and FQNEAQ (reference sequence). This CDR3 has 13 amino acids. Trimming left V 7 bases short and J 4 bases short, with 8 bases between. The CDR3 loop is CASTPSGANVLTF. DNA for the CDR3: TGTGCCAGCACCCCGAGCGGGGCCAACGTCCTGACTTTC.

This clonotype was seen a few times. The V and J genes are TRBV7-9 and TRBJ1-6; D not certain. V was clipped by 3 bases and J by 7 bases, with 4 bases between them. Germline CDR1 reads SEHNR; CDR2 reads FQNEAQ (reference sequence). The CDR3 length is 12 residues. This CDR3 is CASSFLNSPLHF. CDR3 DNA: TGTGCCAGCAGCTTTCTGAATTCACCCCTCCACTTT.

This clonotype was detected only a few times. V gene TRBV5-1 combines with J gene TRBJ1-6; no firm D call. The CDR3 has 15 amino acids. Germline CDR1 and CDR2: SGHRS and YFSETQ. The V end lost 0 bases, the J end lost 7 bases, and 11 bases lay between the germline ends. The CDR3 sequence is CASSLEGSGNSPLHF. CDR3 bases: TGCGCCAGCAGCTTGGAAGGCAGCGGAAATTCACCCCTCCACTTT.

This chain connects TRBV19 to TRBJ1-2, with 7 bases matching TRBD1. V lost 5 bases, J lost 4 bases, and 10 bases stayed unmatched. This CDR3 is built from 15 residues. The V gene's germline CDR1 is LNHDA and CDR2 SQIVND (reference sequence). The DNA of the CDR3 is TGTGCCAGTAGTCTGACGCACAGGGGCGGCTATGGCTACACCTTC. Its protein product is CASSLTHRGGYGYTF.

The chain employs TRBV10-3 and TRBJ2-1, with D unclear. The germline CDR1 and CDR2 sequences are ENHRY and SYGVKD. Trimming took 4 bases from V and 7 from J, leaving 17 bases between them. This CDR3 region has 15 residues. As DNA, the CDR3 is TGTGCCATCAGTGGGAACGGGTGGACCCAAAATGAGCAGTTCTTC. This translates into CAISGNGWTQNEQFF.